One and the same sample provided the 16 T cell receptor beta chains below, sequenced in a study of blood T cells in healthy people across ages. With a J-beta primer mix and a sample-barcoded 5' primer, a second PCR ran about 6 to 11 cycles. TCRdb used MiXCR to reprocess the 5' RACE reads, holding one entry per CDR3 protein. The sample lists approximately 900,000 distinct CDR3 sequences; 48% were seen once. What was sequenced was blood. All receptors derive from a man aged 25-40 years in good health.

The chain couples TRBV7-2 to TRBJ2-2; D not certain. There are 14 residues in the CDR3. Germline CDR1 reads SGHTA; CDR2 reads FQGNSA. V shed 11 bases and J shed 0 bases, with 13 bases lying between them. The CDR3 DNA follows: TGTGCCTTTAAAGCTGCTCCGAACACCGGGGAGCTGTTTTTT. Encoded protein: CAFKAAPNTGELFF.

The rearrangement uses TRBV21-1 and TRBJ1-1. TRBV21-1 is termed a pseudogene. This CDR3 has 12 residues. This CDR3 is CASSKEGPEAFF. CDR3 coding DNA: TGTGCCAGCAGCAAAGAAGGCCCTGAAGCTTTCTTT.

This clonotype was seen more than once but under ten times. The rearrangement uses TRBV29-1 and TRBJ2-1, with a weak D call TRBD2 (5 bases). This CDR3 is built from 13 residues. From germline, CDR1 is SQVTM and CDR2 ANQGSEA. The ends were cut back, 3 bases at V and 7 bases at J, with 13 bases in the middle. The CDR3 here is CSVDGQEVNEQFF. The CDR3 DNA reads TGCAGCGTTGACGGGCAGGAGGTGAATGAGCAGTTCTTC.

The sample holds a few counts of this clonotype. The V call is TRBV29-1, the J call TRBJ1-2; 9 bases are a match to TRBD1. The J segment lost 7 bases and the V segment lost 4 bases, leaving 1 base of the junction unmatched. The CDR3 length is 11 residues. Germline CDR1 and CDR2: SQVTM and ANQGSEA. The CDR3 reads CSVGQGVGYTF. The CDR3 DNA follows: TGCAGCGTTGGACAGGGGGTTGGCTACACCTTC.

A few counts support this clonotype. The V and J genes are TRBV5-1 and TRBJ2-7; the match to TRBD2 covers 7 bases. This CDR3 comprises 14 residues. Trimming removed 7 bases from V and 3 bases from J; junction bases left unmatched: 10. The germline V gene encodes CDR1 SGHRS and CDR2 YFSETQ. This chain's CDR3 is CASQGEGRHYEQYF. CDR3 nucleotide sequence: TGCGCCAGCCAAGGGGAGGGGCGGCACTACGAGCAGTACTTC.

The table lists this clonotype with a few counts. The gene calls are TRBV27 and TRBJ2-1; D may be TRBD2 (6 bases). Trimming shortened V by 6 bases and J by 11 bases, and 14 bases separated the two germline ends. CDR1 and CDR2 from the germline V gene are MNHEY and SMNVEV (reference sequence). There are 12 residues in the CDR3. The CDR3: CASSEGTPKQFF. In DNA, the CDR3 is TGTGCCAGCAGCGAAGGGACTCCGAAGCAGTTCTTC.

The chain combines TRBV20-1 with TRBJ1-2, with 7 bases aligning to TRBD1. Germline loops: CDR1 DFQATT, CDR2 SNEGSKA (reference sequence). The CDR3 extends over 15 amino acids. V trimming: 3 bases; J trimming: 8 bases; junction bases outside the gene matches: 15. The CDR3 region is CSARSRDSRRMGYTF. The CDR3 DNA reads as TGCAGTGCTAGGTCTCGGGACAGTCGACGGATGGGCTACACCTTC.

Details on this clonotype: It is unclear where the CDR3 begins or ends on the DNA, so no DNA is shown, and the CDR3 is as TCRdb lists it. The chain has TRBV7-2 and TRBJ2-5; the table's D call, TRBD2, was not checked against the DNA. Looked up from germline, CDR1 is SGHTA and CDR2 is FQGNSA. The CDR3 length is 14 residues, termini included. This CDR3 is CASSLPGVLRAQYF.

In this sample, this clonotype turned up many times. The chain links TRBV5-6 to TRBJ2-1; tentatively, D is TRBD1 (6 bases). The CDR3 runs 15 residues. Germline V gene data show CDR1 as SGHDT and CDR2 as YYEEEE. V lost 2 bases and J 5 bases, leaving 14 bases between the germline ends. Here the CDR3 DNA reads TGTGCCAGCAGCTTTTGGGCAGGGGCGAACAATGAGCAGTTCTTC. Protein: CASSFWAGANNEQFF. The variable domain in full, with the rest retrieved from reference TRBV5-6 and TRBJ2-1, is DAGVTQSPTHLIKTRGQQVTLRCSPKSGHDTVSWYQQALGQGPQFIFQYYEEEERQRGNFPDRFSGHQFPNYSSELNVNALLLGDSALYLCASSFWAGANNEQFFGPGTRLTVL.

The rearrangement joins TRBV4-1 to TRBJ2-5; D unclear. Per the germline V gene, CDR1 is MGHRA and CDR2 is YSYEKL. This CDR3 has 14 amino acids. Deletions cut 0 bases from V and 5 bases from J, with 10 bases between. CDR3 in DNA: TGCGCCAGCAGCCAAGACAGAACCAGGGAGACCCAGTACTTC. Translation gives CASSQDRTRETQYF.

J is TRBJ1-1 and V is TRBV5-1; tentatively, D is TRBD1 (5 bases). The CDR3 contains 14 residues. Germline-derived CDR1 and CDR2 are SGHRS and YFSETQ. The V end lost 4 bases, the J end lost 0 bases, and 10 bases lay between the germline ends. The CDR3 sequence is CASSRGFMNTEAFF. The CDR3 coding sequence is TGCGCCAGCAGCCGGGGGTTCATGAACACTGAAGCTTTCTTT.

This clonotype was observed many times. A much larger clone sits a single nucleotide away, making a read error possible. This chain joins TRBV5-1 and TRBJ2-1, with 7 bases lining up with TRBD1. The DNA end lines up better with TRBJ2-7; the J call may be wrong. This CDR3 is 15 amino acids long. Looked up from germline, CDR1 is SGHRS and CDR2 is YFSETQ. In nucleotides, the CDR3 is TGCGCCAGCAGCTTGGTCGGACAGGCCTACAATGAGCAGTACTTC. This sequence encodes CASSLVGQAYNEQYF.

As DNA, the CDR3 is TGTGCCAGCAGTGAATTGGGTCTCGGCGAGCAGTACTTC. Translation: CASSELGLGEQYF. The chain couples TRBV25-1 to TRBJ2-5, with D unresolved. The J call may be faulty, since TRBJ2-7 better matches the DNA end. The CDR3 consists of 13 residues. In germline, CDR1 is MGHDK, CDR2 SYGVNS.

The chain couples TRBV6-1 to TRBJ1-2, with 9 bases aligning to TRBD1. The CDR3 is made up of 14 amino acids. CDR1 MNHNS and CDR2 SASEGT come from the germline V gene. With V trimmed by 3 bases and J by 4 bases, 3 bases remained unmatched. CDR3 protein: CASSELDRGYGYTF. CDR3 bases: TGTGCCAGCAGTGAGCTGGACAGGGGCTATGGCTACACCTTC.

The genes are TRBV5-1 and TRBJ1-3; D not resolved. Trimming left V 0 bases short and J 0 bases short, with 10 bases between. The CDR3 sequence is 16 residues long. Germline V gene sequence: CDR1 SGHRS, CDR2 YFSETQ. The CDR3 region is CASSLGADFSGNTIYF. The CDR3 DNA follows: TGCGCCAGCAGCTTGGGGGCGGATTTCTCTGGAAACACCATATATTTT. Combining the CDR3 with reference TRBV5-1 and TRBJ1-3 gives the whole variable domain KAGVTQTPRYLIKTRGQQVTLSCSPISGHRSVSWYQQTPGQGLQFLFEYFSETQRNKGNFPGRFSGRQFSNSRSEMNVSTLELGDSALYLCASSLGADFSGNTIYFGEGSWLTVV.

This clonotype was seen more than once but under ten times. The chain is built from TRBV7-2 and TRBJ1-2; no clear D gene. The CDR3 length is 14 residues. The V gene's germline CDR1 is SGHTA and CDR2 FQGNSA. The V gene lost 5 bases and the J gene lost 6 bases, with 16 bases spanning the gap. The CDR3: CASSPPWGVDGYTF. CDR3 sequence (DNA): TGTGCCAGCAGCCCCCCCTGGGGAGTTGATGGCTACACCTTC.